The 10 T cell receptor beta chains below all came from one sample that was sequenced in a study of T cells expressing NK-cell markers. TCRdb reprocessed the 5' RACE reads; each CDR3 protein has one entry and no DNA is given. This sample contains roughly 390,000 distinct CDR3 sequences. The material sequenced was blood T cells: a sorted CD56 or NKG2C T cell subset, CD4+ or CD8+ T cells, or bulk PBMC T cells (not recorded which). These receptors all stem from a woman in her 50s in good health.

The chain carries TRBV20-1 and TRBJ2-5; TCRdb reports TRBD1, a call that lacks DNA to check it against. CDR1 and CDR2 from the germline V gene are DFQATT and SNEGSKA (reference sequence). The CDR3 sequence is 15 residues long. This chain's CDR3 is CSARFGGAPGGTQYF.

The CDR3 spells CASSQELGGAEAFF. V is TRBV14 and J is TRBJ1-1; the D gene TCRdb calls, TRBD1, cannot be checked with no DNA. Germline CDR1 is SGHDN and CDR2 is FVKESK. This CDR3 is built from 14 residues.

The J gene is TRBJ1-1, the V gene TRBV5-1; TCRdb picks TRBD1, but there is no DNA to check that call. Germline values: CDR1 SGHRS, CDR2 YFSETQ. This CDR3 contains 15 residues. Here the CDR3 reads CASSSPGTGDTEAFF.

This chain connects TRBV29-1 to TRBJ2-1. Germline assignment: CDR1 SQVTM and CDR2 ANQGSEA. The CDR3 has 13 residues. The CDR3 reads CSVEDPVTRDKFF.

The chain combines TRBV13 with TRBJ2-1; lacking DNA, the TRBD1 call made by TCRdb goes unchecked. This CDR3 region has 19 residues. Germline CDR1 is PRHDT and CDR2 is FYEKMQ (reference sequence). The chain's CDR3 is CASSHPGQGVTVSYNEQFF.

The V and J genes are TRBV2 and TRBJ2-7; TCRdb indicates TRBD2, and absent DNA this call remains unverified. CDR3 size: 16 residues. Germline V gives CDR1 SNHLY, CDR2 FYNNEI. CDR3 residues: CASSGGTSGRAYEQYF.

This chain connects TRBV25-1 to TRBJ2-3. The CDR3 is made up of 14 amino acids. CDR1 and CDR2 (germline): MGHDK, SYGVNS. The CDR3 protein is CASSEYSNTDTQYF. Full variable domain (missing parts from reference TRBV25-1 and TRBJ2-3): EADIYQTPRYLVIGTGKKITLECSQTMGHDKMYWYQQDPGMELHLIHYSYGVNSTEKGDLSSESTVSRIRTEHFPLTLESARPSHTSQYLCASSEYSNTDTQYFGPGTRLTVL.

The chain combines TRBV7-9 with TRBJ2-3; the D call of TRBD1 rests on TCRdb alone, since no DNA is present to check it. Germline CDR1 and CDR2: SEHNR and FQNEAQ (reference sequence). The CDR3 runs 13 residues. CDR3 loop: CASSTGYTDTQYF.

The chain joins TRBV28 to TRBJ1-5; TCRdb's D call, TRBD1, is unchecked because there is no DNA. CDR3 length equals 14 residues. Germline CDR1 and CDR2: MDHEN and SYDVKM. This CDR3 is CASNRDGTNQPQHF.

The V and J genes are TRBV5-1 and TRBJ2-5; TCRdb proposes TRBD2, but this gene call is untestable without DNA. Germline loops: CDR1 SGHRS, CDR2 YFSETQ. This CDR3 is 16 amino acids long. The CDR3 reads CASSLDAGVGQETQYF. Full variable domain (remainder filled in from reference TRBV5-1 and TRBJ2-5): KAGVTQTPRYLIKTRGQQVTLSCSPISGHRSVSWYQQTPGQGLQFLFEYFSETQRNKGNFPGRFSGRQFSNSRSEMNVSTLELGDSALYLCASSLDAGVGQETQYFGPGTRLLVL.